This TCR beta chain was recorded in a study of blood T cell repertoires in COVID-19. The overall study: Specimens from acute and convalescent COVID-19 originated in the United States, Italy and Spain. Sample material is recorded as cDNA or gDNA derived from T cells, B-cell-depleted T cells, or PBMCs.

The assay was immunoSEQ multiplex PCR, and TCRdb's table has in-frame clones only and misses some. The table lists some 110,000 clones, about 64% of them singletons. This CDR3 is 13 amino acids long. J was trimmed by 10 bases and V by 3 bases; bases with no gene match: 4. Looked up from germline, CDR1 is MDHEN and CDR2 is SYDVKM. The sequenced sample was peripheral blood. The J gene is TRBJ1-1, the V gene TRBV28, with 11 bases fitting TRBD1. This receptor was obtained from a human donor with acute or convalescent COVID-19. The donor label of this sample is uncertain. The CDR3 reads CASSFGQGAVAFF. CDR3 coding DNA: TGTGCCAGCAGTTTTGGACAGGGGGCGGTAGCTTTCTTT. Full variable domain (outside the CDR3, taken from reference TRBV28 and TRBJ1-1): DVKVTQSSRYLVKRTGEKVFLECVQDMDHENMFWYRQDPGLGLRLIYFSYDVKMKEKGDIPEGYSVSREKKERFSLILESASTNQTSMYLCASSFGQGAVAFFGQGTRLTVV.